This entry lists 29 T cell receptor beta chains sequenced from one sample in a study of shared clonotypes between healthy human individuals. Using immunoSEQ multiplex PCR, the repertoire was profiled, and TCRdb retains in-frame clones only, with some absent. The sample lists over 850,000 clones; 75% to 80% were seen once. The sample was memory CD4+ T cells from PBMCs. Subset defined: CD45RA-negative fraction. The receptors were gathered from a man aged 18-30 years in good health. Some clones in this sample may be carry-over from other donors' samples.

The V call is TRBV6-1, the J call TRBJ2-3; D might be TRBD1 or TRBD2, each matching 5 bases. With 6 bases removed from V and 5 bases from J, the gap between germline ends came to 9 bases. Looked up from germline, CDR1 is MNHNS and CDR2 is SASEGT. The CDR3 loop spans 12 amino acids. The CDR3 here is CASRGTGDTQYF. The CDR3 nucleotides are TGTGCCAGCAGGGGGACGGGAGATACGCAGTATTTT.

CDR3 sequence: CASSLLAAPNTEAFF. The CDR3 bases are TGTGCCAGCAGCTTACTCGCGGCCCCGAACACTGAAGCTTTCTTT. The chain employs TRBV7-2 and TRBJ1-1; no clear D gene. The germline V and J ends were trimmed by 2 bases and 1 base, with 11 bases remaining between them. The germline V gene encodes CDR1 SGHTA and CDR2 FQGNSA. The CDR3 runs 15 residues.

CDR3 region: CASSPGWGGGYTF. The CDR3 nucleotides are TGTGCCAGCAGCCCGGGGTGGGGAGGCGGCTACACCTTC. The chain links TRBV4-2 to TRBJ1-2; D ambiguous. The CDR3 consists of 13 residues. The V gene's germline CDR1 is LGHNA and CDR2 YNFKEQ. V was clipped by 4 bases and J by 8 bases, with 14 bases between them.

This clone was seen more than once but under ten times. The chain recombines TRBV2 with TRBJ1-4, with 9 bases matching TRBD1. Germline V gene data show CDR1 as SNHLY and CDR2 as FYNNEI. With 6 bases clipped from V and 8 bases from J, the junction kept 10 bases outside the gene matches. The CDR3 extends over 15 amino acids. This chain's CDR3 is CASSAQGAPTEKLFF. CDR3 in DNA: TGTGCCAGCAGCGCACAGGGGGCGCCGACCGAAAAACTGTTTTTT.

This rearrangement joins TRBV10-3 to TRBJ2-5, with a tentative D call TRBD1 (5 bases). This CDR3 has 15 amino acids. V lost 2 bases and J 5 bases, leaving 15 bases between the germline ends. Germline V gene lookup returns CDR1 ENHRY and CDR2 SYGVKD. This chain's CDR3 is CAISEGAGRVETQYF. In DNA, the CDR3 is TGTGCCATCAGTGAGGGGGCTGGACGGGTGGAGACCCAGTACTTC.

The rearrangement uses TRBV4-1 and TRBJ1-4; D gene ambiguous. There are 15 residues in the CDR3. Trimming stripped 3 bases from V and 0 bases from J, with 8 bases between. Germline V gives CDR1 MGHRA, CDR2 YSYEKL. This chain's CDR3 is CASSQAFTTNEKLFF. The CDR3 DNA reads TGCGCCAGCAGCCAGGCCTTTACAACTAATGAAAAACTGTTTTTT.

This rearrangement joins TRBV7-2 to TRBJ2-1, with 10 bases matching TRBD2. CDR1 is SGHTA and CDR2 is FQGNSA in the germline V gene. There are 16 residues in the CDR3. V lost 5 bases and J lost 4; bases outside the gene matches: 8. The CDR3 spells CASSTQLAGNYNEQFF. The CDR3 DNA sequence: TGTGCCAGCAGCACCCAACTAGCGGGAAATTACAATGAGCAGTTCTTC.

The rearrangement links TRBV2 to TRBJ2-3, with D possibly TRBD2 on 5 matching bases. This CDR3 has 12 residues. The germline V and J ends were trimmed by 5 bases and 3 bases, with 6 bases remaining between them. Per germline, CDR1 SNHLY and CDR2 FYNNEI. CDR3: CASSSGTDTQYF. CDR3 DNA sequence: TGTGCCAGCAGTAGCGGAACAGATACGCAGTATTTT.

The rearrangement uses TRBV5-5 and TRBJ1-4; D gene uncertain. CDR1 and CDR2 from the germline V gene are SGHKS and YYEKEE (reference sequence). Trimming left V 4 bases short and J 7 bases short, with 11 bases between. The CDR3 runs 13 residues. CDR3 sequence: CASSLAGSEKLFF. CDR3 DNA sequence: TGTGCCAGCAGCCTGGCGGGGAGTGAAAAACTGTTTTTT.

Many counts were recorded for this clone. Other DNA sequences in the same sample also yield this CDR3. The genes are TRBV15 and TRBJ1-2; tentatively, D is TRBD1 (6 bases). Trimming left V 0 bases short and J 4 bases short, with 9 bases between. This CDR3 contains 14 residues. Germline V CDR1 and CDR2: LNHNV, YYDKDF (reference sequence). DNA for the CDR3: TGTGCCACCAGCAGAGACAGGGGTAGCTATGGCTACACCTTC. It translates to CATSRDRGSYGYTF.

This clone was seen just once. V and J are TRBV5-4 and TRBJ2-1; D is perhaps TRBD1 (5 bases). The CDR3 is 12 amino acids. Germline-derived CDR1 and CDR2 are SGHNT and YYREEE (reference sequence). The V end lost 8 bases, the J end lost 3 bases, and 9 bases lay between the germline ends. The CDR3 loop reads CASRQNYNEQFF. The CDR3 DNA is TGTGCCAGTAGACAGAACTACAATGAGCAGTTCTTC.

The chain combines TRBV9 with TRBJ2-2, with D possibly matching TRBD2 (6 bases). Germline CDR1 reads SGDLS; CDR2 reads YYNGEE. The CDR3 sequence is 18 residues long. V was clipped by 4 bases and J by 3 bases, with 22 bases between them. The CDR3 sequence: CASSPDHLLAGYTGELFF. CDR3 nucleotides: TGTGCCAGCAGCCCCGATCATCTTTTGGCGGGATACACCGGGGAGCTGTTTTTT.

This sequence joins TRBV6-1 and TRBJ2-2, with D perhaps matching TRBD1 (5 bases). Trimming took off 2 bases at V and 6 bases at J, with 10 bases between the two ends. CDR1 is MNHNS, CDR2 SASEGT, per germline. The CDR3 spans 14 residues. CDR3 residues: CASSEWQGSGELFF. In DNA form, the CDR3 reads TGTGCCAGCAGTGAATGGCAGGGTTCCGGGGAGCTGTTTTTT.

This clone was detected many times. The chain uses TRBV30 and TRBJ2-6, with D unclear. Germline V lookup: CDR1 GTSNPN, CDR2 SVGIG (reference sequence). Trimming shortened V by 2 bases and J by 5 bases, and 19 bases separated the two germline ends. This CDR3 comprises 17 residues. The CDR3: CAWSTVRTFSRANVLTF. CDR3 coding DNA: TGTGCCTGGAGTACTGTCCGGACCTTTTCTAGGGCCAACGTCCTGACTTTC.

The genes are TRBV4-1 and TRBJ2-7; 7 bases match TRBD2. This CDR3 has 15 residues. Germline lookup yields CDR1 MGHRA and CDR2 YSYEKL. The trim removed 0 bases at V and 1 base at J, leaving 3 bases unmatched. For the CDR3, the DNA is TGCGCCAGCAGCCAAGATCCAGCGGGATCCTACGAGCAGTACTTC. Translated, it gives CASSQDPAGSYEQYF.

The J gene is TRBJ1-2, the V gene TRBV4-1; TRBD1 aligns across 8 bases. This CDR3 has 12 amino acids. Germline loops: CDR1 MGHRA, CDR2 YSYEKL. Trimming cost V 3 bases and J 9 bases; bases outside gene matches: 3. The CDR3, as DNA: TGCGCCAGCAGCCAGAACAGGGGGAGCTACACCTTC. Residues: CASSQNRGSYTF.

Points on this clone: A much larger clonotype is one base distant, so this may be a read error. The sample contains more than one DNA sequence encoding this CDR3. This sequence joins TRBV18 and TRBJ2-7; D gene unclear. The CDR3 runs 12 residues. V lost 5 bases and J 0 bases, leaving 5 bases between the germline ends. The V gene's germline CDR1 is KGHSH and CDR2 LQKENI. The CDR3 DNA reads TGTGCCAGCTCATCGAGCTCCTACGAGCAGTACTTC. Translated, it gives CASSSSSYEQYF.

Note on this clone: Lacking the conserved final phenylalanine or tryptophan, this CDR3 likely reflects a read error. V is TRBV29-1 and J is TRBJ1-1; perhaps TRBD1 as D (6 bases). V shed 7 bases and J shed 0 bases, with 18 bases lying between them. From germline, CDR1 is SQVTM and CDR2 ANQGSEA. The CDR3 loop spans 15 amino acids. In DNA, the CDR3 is TGCAGCGCCAAACAGGGATGGGGCATGAACACTGAAGCTTTCTCT. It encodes CSAKQGWGMNTEAFS.

As DNA, the CDR3 is TGTGCCAGCAGCTTACTCACGGGACGGAGGGCGGGAGAGACCCAGTACTTC. Its protein product is CASSLLTGRRAGETQYF. The chain has TRBV28 and TRBJ2-5; D might be TRBD2 (6 bases). The ends were cut back, 6 bases at V and 4 bases at J, with 24 bases in the middle. Germline-derived CDR1 and CDR2 are MDHEN and SYDVKM. The CDR3 runs 17 residues.

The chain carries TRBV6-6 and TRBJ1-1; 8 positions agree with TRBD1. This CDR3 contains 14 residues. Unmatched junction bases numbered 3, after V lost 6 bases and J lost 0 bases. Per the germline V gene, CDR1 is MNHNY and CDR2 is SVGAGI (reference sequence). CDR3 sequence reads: CASSQGAMNTEAFF. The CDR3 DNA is TGTGCCAGCAGCCAGGGGGCCATGAACACTGAAGCTTTCTTT.

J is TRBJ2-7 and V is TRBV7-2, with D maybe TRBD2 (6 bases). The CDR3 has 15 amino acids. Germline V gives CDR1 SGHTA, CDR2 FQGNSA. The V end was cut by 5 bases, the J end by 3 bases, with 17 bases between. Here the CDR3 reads CASSLLPSEHYEQYF. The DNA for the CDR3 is TGTGCCAGCAGCCTTCTGCCTAGCGAACACTACGAGCAGTACTTC.

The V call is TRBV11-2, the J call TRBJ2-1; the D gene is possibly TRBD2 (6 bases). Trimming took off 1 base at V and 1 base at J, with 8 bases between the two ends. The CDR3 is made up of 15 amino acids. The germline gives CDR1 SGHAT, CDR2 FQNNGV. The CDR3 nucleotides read TGTGCCAGCAGCTTAGGGGCGGGATCCTACAATGAGCAGTTCTTC. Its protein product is CASSLGAGSYNEQFF.

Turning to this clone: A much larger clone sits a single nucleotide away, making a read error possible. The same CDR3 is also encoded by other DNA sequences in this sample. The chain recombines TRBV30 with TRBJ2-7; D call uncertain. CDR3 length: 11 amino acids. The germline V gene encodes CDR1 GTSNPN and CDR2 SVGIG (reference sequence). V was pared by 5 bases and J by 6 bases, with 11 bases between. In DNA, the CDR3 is TGTGCCTGGTCAGGCAGAGGCGAGCAGTACTTC. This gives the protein CAWSGRGEQYF.

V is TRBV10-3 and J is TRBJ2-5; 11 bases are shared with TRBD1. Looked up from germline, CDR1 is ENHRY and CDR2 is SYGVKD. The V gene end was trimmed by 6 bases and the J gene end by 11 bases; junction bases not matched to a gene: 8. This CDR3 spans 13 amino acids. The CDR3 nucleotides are TGTGCCATCAGCGGACAGGGGGCGGAGGAGCAGTACTTC. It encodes CAISGQGAEEQYF.

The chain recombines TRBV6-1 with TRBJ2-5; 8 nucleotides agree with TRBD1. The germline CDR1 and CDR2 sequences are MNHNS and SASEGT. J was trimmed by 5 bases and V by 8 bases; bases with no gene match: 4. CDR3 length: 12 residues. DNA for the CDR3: TGTGCCAGCGGACAGGGCGGGGAGACCCAGTACTTC. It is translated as CASGQGGETQYF.

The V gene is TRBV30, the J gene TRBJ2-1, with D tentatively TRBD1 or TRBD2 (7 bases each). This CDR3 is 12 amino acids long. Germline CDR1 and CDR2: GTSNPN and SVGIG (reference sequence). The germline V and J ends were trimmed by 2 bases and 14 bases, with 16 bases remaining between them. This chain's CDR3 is CAWSSYRGGEFF. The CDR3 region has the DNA TGTGCCTGGAGTAGTTACAGGGGAGGGGAGTTCTTC.

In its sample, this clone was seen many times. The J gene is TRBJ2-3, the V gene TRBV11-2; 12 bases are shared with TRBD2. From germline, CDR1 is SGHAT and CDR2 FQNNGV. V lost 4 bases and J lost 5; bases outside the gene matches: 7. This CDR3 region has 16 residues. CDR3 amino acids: CASSSRLAGVEDTQYF. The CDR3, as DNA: TGTGCCAGCAGCTCCAGACTAGCGGGAGTTGAAGATACGCAGTATTTT.

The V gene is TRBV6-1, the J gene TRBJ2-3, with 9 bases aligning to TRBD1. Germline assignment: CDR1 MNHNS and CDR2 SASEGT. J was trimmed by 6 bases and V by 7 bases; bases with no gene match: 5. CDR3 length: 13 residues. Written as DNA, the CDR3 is TGTGCCAGCACGGGACAGGGTTATGATACGCAGTATTTT. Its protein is CASTGQGYDTQYF.

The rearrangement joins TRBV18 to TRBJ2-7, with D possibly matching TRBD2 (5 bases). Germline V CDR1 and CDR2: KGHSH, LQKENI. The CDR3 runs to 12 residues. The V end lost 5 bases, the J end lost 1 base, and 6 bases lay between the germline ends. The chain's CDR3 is CASSIASYEQYF. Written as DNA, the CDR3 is TGTGCCAGCTCAATAGCGTCCTACGAGCAGTACTTC.